These T cell receptor beta chains were read from a single sample in a study of T cell responses to AZD1222 COVID-19 vaccine. Clones were read by immunoSEQ multiplex PCR, and TCRdb kept only the in-frame ones, dropping some. With about 140,000 clones in the sample, the ten largest clones hold around 2.2%. The sequencing sample was made of peripheral blood. These receptors came from an adult in good health. CDR3s leave out the opening cysteine and the closing phenylalanine or tryptophan.

CDR3: ASSQVGAPYEQY
J: TRBJ2-7
V: TRBV4-1

CDR3: ASSQRTGQTTGGYT
J: TRBJ1-2
V: TRBV3-1/TRBV3-2

CDR3: ASSQENGNEQF
J: TRBJ2-1
V: TRBV4-1

CDR3: AWSSRYRYTEAF
J: TRBJ1-1
V: TRBV30

CDR3: ASSLVSSDTQY
J: TRBJ2-3
V: TRBV5-4

CDR3: ASSLFGGGDHWNEQF
J: TRBJ2-1
V: TRBV28

CDR3: ASSLGGAGTGELF
J: TRBJ2-2
V: TRBV7-6

CDR3: ASSPGQPGEKLF
J: TRBJ1-4
V: TRBV7-9

CDR3: ASARDRVGEQY
J: TRBJ2-7
V: TRBV6-5

CDR3: ASSRGGAGDEKLF
J: TRBJ1-4
V: TRBV5-4

CDR3: ASSYSRGRPQETQY
J: TRBJ2-5
V: TRBV6-5

CDR3: ASSFLRGVDTEAF
J: TRBJ1-1
V: TRBV7-2

CDR3: ASSQTPTSNEQF
J: TRBJ2-1
V: TRBV3-1/TRBV3-2

CDR3: ASRHQETQY
J: TRBJ2-5
V: TRBV6-5

CDR3: ASSSSGGETDTQY
J: TRBJ2-3
V: TRBV5-4

CDR3: ASSMERRLQGNYGYT
J: TRBJ1-2
V: TRBV19

CDR3: ASSEEESGVSPQH
J: TRBJ1-5
V: TRBV6-1

CDR3: ASSQESSGGADTQY
J: TRBJ2-3
V: TRBV4-2

CDR3: ASSPQGSFTDTQY
J: TRBJ2-3
V: TRBV18

CDR3: ASSQPMAGGRGRKNNEQF
J: TRBJ2-1
V: TRBV4-1

CDR3: ATGWHDTQY
J: TRBJ2-3
V: TRBV24-1

CDR3: ASSVSSGGKNEQY
J: TRBJ2-7
V: TRBV3-1/TRBV3-2

CDR3: ASSPPRGANTEAF
J: TRBJ1-1
V: TRBV7-9

CDR3: ASSFQPGGEKLF
J: TRBJ1-4
V: TRBV5-4

CDR3: ASSDKDRALNSNQPQH
J: TRBJ1-5
V: TRBV3-1/TRBV3-2

CDR3: ASSLEGSGALGYT
J: TRBJ1-2
V: TRBV7-2

CDR3: ASSQGGGAYGYT
J: TRBJ1-2
V: TRBV4-1

CDR3: ASSQRRGARGTEAF
J: TRBJ1-1
V: TRBV23-1

CDR3: SAKVTGGTEAF
J: TRBJ1-1
V: TRBV29-1

CDR3: ASSPEDNGSKAF
J: TRBJ1-1
V: TRBV4-1

CDR3: ASISDPSSVEQF
J: TRBJ2-1
V: TRBV6-5

CDR3: ASSLGGALGSYNSPLH
J: TRBJ1-6
V: TRBV7-8

CDR3: ACRSGGAWRNEQF
J: TRBJ2-1
V: TRBV2

CDR3: AWSVGGGGAYEQY
J: TRBJ2-7
V: TRBV30

CDR3: ASSWGLSEKLF
J: TRBJ1-4
V: TRBV19

CDR3: ASSLTGTSYEQY
J: TRBJ2-7
V: TRBV7-9